Listed below are T cell receptor beta chains from one sample, sequenced in a study of vaccination and CD4 T cells after COVID-19. These receptors are not linked to any known antigen. TCRdb reanalysed the PCR reads using MiXCR and keeps one entry per CDR3 protein. Of over 11,000 distinct CDR3 sequences listed, 55% are singletons. This material consisted of CD4+ T cells from blood, cultured in vitro, taken before SARS-CoV-2 vaccination. The receptors here all came from a human donor who had recovered from COVID-19. Each CDR3 is given with its conserved first and last residue. Each record gives: CDR3 DNA, CDR3 protein, J gene, clone size, V gene, D gene. D genes are given only for firm matches. Clone size is shown for a subset of rows, as once, few, many or a class of expanded clone.

cdr3_nt: TGCAGTGCTAGAGATCGTTGGGCCGACTCCTACGAGCAGTACTTC
cdr3_aa: CSARDRWADSYEQYF
j_call: TRBJ2-7
clone_size: few
v_call: TRBV20-1
d_call: .

cdr3_nt: TGTGCCAGTAGTATGAACAGGGGGCGTTACGAGCAGTACTTC
cdr3_aa: CASSMNRGRYEQYF
j_call: TRBJ2-7
clone_size: .
v_call: TRBV19
d_call: TRBD1

cdr3_nt: TGTGCCAGCAGCTTCGGGGGGCTGAACACTGAAGCTTTCTTT
cdr3_aa: CASSFGGLNTEAFF
j_call: TRBJ1-1
clone_size: .
v_call: TRBV5-4
d_call: .

cdr3_nt: TGTGCCAGTGCACGACGATGGAGGCAGGGGTTAGGCAATGAGCAGTTCTTC
cdr3_aa: CASARRWRQGLGNEQFF
j_call: TRBJ2-1
clone_size: .
v_call: TRBV19
d_call: .

cdr3_nt: TGTGCCAGCAGTTCGCCCGACAGGGAATCACATCAGCCCCAGCATTTT
cdr3_aa: CASSSPDRESHQPQHF
j_call: TRBJ1-5
clone_size: .
v_call: TRBV6-5
d_call: TRBD1

cdr3_nt: TGTGCCAGCAGCTGGGGACGAGGGGATACGATGAACACTGAAGCTTTCTTT
cdr3_aa: CASSWGRGDTMNTEAFF
j_call: TRBJ1-1
clone_size: .
v_call: TRBV5-4
d_call: .

cdr3_nt: TGTGCCAGCAGTGGCTTAGCGGGCCCCCAAGAGACCCAGTACTTC
cdr3_aa: CASSGLAGPQETQYF
j_call: TRBJ2-5
clone_size: few
v_call: TRBV25-1
d_call: TRBD2

cdr3_nt: TGCAGTGCTCTACGGACTAGCGGGGACATTCAGTACTTC
cdr3_aa: CSALRTSGDIQYF
j_call: TRBJ2-4
clone_size: large
v_call: TRBV20-1
d_call: TRBD2

cdr3_nt: TGTGCCAGCATTCTGGGGGGCGGCGACGAGCAGTACTTC
cdr3_aa: CASILGGGDEQYF
j_call: TRBJ2-7
clone_size: .
v_call: TRBV28
d_call: .

cdr3_nt: TGTGCCAGTAGTTTTGGGCCTAGCAATCAGCCCCAGCATTTT
cdr3_aa: CASSFGPSNQPQHF
j_call: TRBJ1-5
clone_size: .
v_call: TRBV19
d_call: .

cdr3_nt: TGTGCCAGCAGTAGACAGGGTGGTCGTAGCAATCAGCCCCAGCATTTT
cdr3_aa: CASSRQGGRSNQPQHF
j_call: TRBJ1-5
clone_size: .
v_call: TRBV2
d_call: TRBD1

cdr3_nt: TGTGCCAGCAGCGATCCGGGGTCGTTGGGAGAGACCCAGTACTTC
cdr3_aa: CASSDPGSLGETQYF
j_call: TRBJ2-5
clone_size: few
v_call: TRBV7-9
d_call: .

cdr3_nt: TGCAGTGCCTCTACCCAGGGCGGGAGTCTGGGGGAGCAGTACTTC
cdr3_aa: CSASTQGGSLGEQYF
j_call: TRBJ2-7
clone_size: few
v_call: TRBV20-1
d_call: TRBD2

cdr3_nt: TGTGCCAGCAGCTTGGTCTATAATGAAAAACTGTTTTTT
cdr3_aa: CASSLVYNEKLFF
j_call: TRBJ1-4
clone_size: .
v_call: TRBV7-2
d_call: .

cdr3_nt: TGTGCCAGCAGTTTATCCGGCTACTATGGCTACACCTTC
cdr3_aa: CASSLSGYYGYTF
j_call: TRBJ1-2
clone_size: .
v_call: TRBV28
d_call: .

cdr3_nt: TGCAGTGCTAGGGAGGGGGGGCGGAGCACAGATACGCAGTATTTT
cdr3_aa: CSAREGGRSTDTQYF
j_call: TRBJ2-3
clone_size: .
v_call: TRBV20-1
d_call: .